This TCR beta chain was observed in a study of a mutant IDH1 vaccine in newly diagnosed glioma. Study information: Sex distribution of treated patients was about 60% male and around 40% female; mean age was around 40 years.

Concerning this clone: Its antigen is currently unknown.

Noted time point: week 5, during vaccination. The study gave 300 ug of mutant IDH1 20-mer peptide per vaccine dose, with topical imiquimod. The astrocytomas were IDH1-mutant, ATRX-negative, and WHO grade 3 or 4. V shed 0 bases, J shed 4 bases, and the junction held 2 bases outside the gene matches. The CDR3 totals 15 residues. The germline V gene encodes CDR1 SGHTA and CDR2 FQGNSA. Method: immunoSEQ multiplex PCR; TCRdb's copy keeps in-frame clones and lacks some. This sample has about 30,000 clones, with about 86% found just once. Findings and caveats of the study: The authors found pseudoprogression apparently unrelated to changes in top peripheral T cell clonotypes. Among patients, around 93% showed immune responses induced by the vaccine.

The chain employs TRBV7-2 and TRBJ2-1; TRBD2 aligns across 8 bases. This receptor was obtained from a man aged 30 to 45 with glioma. The sample consisted of PBMCs, taken from a glioma patient whose treatment included an IDH1 peptide vaccine. The CDR3 DNA is TGTGCCAGCAGCTTAGCGCGGGGGGAGTACAATGAGCAGTTCTTC. Amino acids: CASSLARGEYNEQFF. Filled out from reference TRBV7-2 and TRBJ2-1, the complete variable domain reads GAGVSQSPSNKVTEKGKDVELRCDPISGHTALYWYRQSLGQGLEFLIYFQGNSAPDKSGLPSDRFSAERTGGSVSTLTIQRTQQEDSAVYLCASSLARGEYNEQFFGPGTRLTVL.